This TCR beta chain came from a study of identifying expanded T cells in peripheral blood. General observations from the study: Technical replicates showed roughly 1.2 changed clones; roughly two weeks about 16; four weeks 19.

Collection occurred without any documented infections or immune events in donors. Comment on this clone: Its antigen is still unknown.

Assay used: immunoSEQ multiplex PCR; TCRdb lists only in-frame clones, some missing. Of about 50,000 clones in the sample, around 81% were seen once. The sample consisted of blood. This receptor was identified in a person between 18 and 75 years old in good health.

The CDR3 sequence is CASSVTSTSYGYTF. The CDR3 DNA sequence: TGTGCCAGCAGCGTGACTTCGACTTCCTATGGCTACACCTTC. The V call is TRBV9, the J call TRBJ1-2; D uncertain. The germline V and J ends were trimmed by 2 bases and 4 bases, with 12 bases remaining between them. Germline V CDR1 and CDR2: SGDLS, YYNGEE. The CDR3 spans 14 residues.